The 9 T cell receptor beta chains below were found in one sample sequenced in a study of blood T cell repertoires in COVID-19. Produced via immunoSEQ multiplex PCR; TCRdb's table is partial and in-frame only. The sample includes some 260,000 clones, around 90% of them seen just once. Sequencing was carried out using peripheral blood. The source of these receptors is a woman in her forties who had recovered from COVID-19.

In DNA form, the CDR3 reads TGTGCCAGCAGCTTGGCGGGCAGCGGGAATTCACCCCTCCACTTT. It specifies CASSLAGSGNSPLHF. J is TRBJ1-6 and V is TRBV5-4; D gene ambiguous. The CDR3 contains 15 residues. Between the trimmed V and J ends, which lost 0 bases and 7 bases, there was a span of 11 bases. Germline loops: CDR1 SGHNT, CDR2 YYREEE (reference sequence).

The chain joins TRBV10-3 to TRBJ1-3; TRBD1 agrees at 9 bases. This CDR3 region has 16 residues. Germline V CDR1 and CDR2: ENHRY, SYGVKD. Unmatched junction bases numbered 5, after V lost 4 bases and J lost 1 base. CDR3 in amino acids: CAISVAGQGSGNTIYF. CDR3 bases: TGTGCCATCAGTGTGGCAGGACAGGGGTCTGGAAACACCATATATTTT.

The V and J genes are TRBV15 and TRBJ1-4; D is ambiguous. Between the trimmed V and J ends, which lost 0 bases and 0 bases, there was a span of 8 bases. The CDR3 spans 16 residues. Germline CDR1 reads LNHNV; CDR2 reads YYDKDF (reference sequence). CDR3 DNA: TGTGCCACCAGCAGAGACCCCAGATCAACTAATGAAAAACTGTTTTTT. It translates to CATSRDPRSTNEKLFF.

The V gene is TRBV18, the J gene TRBJ2-6; D is possibly TRBD1 (7 bases). Germline values: CDR1 KGHSH, CDR2 LQKENI. Between the trimmed V and J ends, which lost 6 bases and 9 bases, there was a span of 21 bases. The CDR3 length is 16 residues. The CDR3 loop reads CASSETRAGGGNVLTF. CDR3 in DNA: TGTGCCAGCTCCGAGACGAGGGCAGGGGGAGGCAACGTCCTGACTTTC.

The chain links TRBV6-5 to TRBJ2-7; 11 nucleotides match TRBD1. V gave up 2 bases and J gave up 6 bases; unmatched junction bases: 6. This CDR3 has 15 amino acids. Germline CDR1 reads MNHEY; CDR2 reads SVGAGI. CDR3 sequence: CASSYRRGTGGEQYF. DNA of the CDR3: TGTGCCAGCAGTTACCGCCGCGGGACAGGGGGCGAGCAGTACTTC.

The chain combines TRBV6-5 with TRBJ2-7, with D possibly matching TRBD1 (7 bases). Germline V lookup: CDR1 MNHEY, CDR2 SVGAGI. With 8 bases removed from V and 2 bases from J, the gap between germline ends came to 19 bases. CDR3 length equals 15 residues. The CDR3 coding sequence is TGTGCCAGCCGGAGGGACAGCCTAGCCACCTACGAGCAGTACTTC. Its protein is CASRRDSLATYEQYF.

This chain links TRBV13 with TRBJ2-7; TRBD1 might be the D (6 bases). The germline V and J ends were trimmed by 8 bases and 7 bases, with 21 bases remaining between them. The CDR3 contains 14 residues. Germline V gene sequence: CDR1 PRHDT, CDR2 FYEKMQ (reference sequence). The CDR3 loop is CASRLGARVGEQYF. CDR3 in DNA: TGTGCCAGCCGACTGGGGGCTCGAGTGGGTGAGCAGTACTTC.

The chain links TRBV5-1 to TRBJ2-1; 12 nucleotides match TRBD2. Germline assignment: CDR1 SGHRS and CDR2 YFSETQ. The V and J ends lost 4 bases and 0 bases, in that order; junction bases with no gene match: 5. There are 17 residues in the CDR3. The chain's CDR3 is CASSLSTSGSSYNEQFF. CDR3 in DNA: TGCGCCAGCAGCCTATCGACTAGCGGGAGCTCCTACAATGAGCAGTTCTTC. The variable domain in full, with the rest retrieved from reference TRBV5-1 and TRBJ2-1, is KAGVTQTPRYLIKTRGQQVTLSCSPISGHRSVSWYQQTPGQGLQFLFEYFSETQRNKGNFPGRFSGRQFSNSRSEMNVSTLELGDSALYLCASSLSTSGSSYNEQFFGPGTRLTVL.

V gene TRBV5-4 combines with J gene TRBJ2-7, with 9 positions matching TRBD2. V was pared by 4 bases and J by 2 bases, with 7 bases of the junction left unmatched. The CDR3 has 15 amino acids. Germline CDR1 SGHNT, CDR2 YYREEE (reference sequence). The CDR3 region has the DNA TGTGCCAGCAGCCCCAGCGGGGGGCTCCCCTACGAGCAGTACTTC. Its translation is CASSPSGGLPYEQYF.